Following are 20 T cell receptor beta chains from one sample sequenced in a study of shared clonotypes between healthy human individuals. Naivety among CD8 cells was defined by CD45RO negativity and positive CCR7 selection, thereby excluding terminally differentiated effector memory CD45RA+ cells. The protocol was immunoSEQ multiplex PCR, while the TCRdb copy is restricted to in-frame clones and leaves out a portion. The sample contains about 2.1 million clones, roughly 95% of which appear only once. Sequencing used naive CD8+ T cells from PBMCs. These receptors were obtained from a young man in good health. Some clones in this sample may be carry-over from other donors' samples.

The chain employs TRBV18 and TRBJ2-7; possible D gene TRBD1, 5 bases. The CDR3 runs 15 residues. Looked up from germline, CDR1 is KGHSH and CDR2 is LQKENI. V was trimmed by 4 bases and J by 0 bases, leaving 13 bases between them. In DNA form, the CDR3 reads TGTGCCAGCTCACATGAGACAGCCAGCTCCTACGAGCAGTACTTC. The encoded protein is CASSHETASSYEQYF.

This chain joins TRBV7-9 and TRBJ2-7, with D possibly being TRBD2 (5 bases). CDR1 and CDR2 from the germline V gene are SEHNR and FQNEAQ (reference sequence). CDR3 length: 13 residues. V was cut by 8 bases and J by 0 bases, with 11 bases left in between. CDR3 sequence reads: CASQDSNSYEQYF. The CDR3 DNA reads TGTGCCAGCCAGGACTCTAACTCCTACGAGCAGTACTTC. Complete variable domain (other parts from reference TRBV7-9 and TRBJ2-7): DTGVSQNPRHKITKRGQNVTFRCDPISEHNRLYWYRQTLGQGPEFLTYFQNEAQLEKSRLLSDRFSAERPKGSFSTLEIQRTEQGDSAMYLCASQDSNSYEQYFGPGTRLTVT.

The chain carries TRBV5-1 and TRBJ1-1; weak D call: TRBD1 (5 bases). Germline assignment: CDR1 SGHRS and CDR2 YFSETQ. The germline V and J ends were trimmed by 0 bases and 0 bases, with 12 bases remaining between them. The CDR3 is 16 amino acids. The CDR3 sequence: CASSLARREMNTEAFF. In nucleotides, the CDR3 is TGCGCCAGCAGCTTGGCCCGCAGGGAGATGAACACTGAAGCTTTCTTT.

The chain joins TRBV12-5 to TRBJ2-2; 13 bases are shared with TRBD2. J gave up 6 bases and V 2 bases, and 3 bases lay outside the gene matches. The CDR3 loop spans 16 amino acids. Germline V lookup: CDR1 LGHNT, CDR2 FRNRAP. This CDR3 reads CASGLLLAGGAGELFF. As DNA, the CDR3 is TGTGCTAGTGGTTTGTTACTAGCGGGAGGGGCCGGGGAGCTGTTTTTT.

The genes are TRBV7-9 and TRBJ1-5; D not resolved. The CDR3 is 16 residues long. Trimming stripped 0 bases from V and 0 bases from J, with 9 bases between. Germline V gene sequence: CDR1 SEHNR, CDR2 FQNEAQ (reference sequence). This CDR3 reads CASSLAVHNSNQPQHF. The CDR3, as DNA: TGTGCCAGCAGCTTAGCGGTACATAATAGCAATCAGCCCCAGCATTTT.

The chain links TRBV6-5 to TRBJ2-1; TRBD2 agrees at 8 bases. The CDR3 totals 16 residues. Germline CDR1 and CDR2: MNHEY and SVGAGI. Trimming cost V 2 bases and J 2 bases; bases outside gene matches: 5. The CDR3 DNA follows: TGTGCCAGCAGTTACGCCGGTAGCGGGGCCTACAATGAGCAGTTCTTC. Protein sequence: CASSYAGSGAYNEQFF.

This clone was found once. This chain uses TRBV7-9 with TRBJ2-1, with TRBD1 identical over 11 bases. The length of the CDR3 is 16 residues. CDR1 is SEHNR and CDR2 is FQNEAQ in the germline V gene (reference sequence). V lost 6 bases, J lost 4 bases, and 8 bases stayed unmatched. CDR3 DNA: TGTGCCAGCAGTCTTACCGGGACAGGGGGTTACAATGAGCAGTTCTTC. Protein sequence: CASSLTGTGGYNEQFF.

This clone showed up just once. This chain uses TRBV30 with TRBJ2-7; D remains unclear. V lost 0 bases and J 5 bases, leaving 8 bases between the germline ends. This CDR3 contains 12 residues. CDR1 GTSNPN and CDR2 SVGIG come from the germline V gene (reference sequence). The CDR3 protein is CAWSVLGNEQYF. In DNA form, the CDR3 reads TGTGCCTGGAGTGTTCTGGGGAACGAGCAGTACTTC.

The chain combines TRBV5-1 with TRBJ2-7; possibly TRBD2 for D (5 bases). Germline V gene lookup returns CDR1 SGHRS and CDR2 YFSETQ. The CDR3 runs 12 residues. The ends were cut back, 6 bases at V and 6 bases at J, with 13 bases in the middle. For the CDR3, the DNA is TGCGCCAGCAAATTCGGGGAAGGCGAGCAGTACTTC. This codes for CASKFGEGEQYF. The whole variable domain, remainder taken from reference TRBV5-1 and TRBJ2-7, is KAGVTQTPRYLIKTRGQQVTLSCSPISGHRSVSWYQQTPGQGLQFLFEYFSETQRNKGNFPGRFSGRQFSNSRSEMNVSTLELGDSALYLCASKFGEGEQYFGPGTRLTVT.

This clone was detected only once. The chain combines TRBV6-5 with TRBJ1-1; 8 nucleotides match TRBD1. With V trimmed by 5 bases and J by 8 bases, 13 bases remained unmatched. This CDR3 contains 15 residues. The V gene's germline CDR1 is MNHEY and CDR2 SVGAGI. CDR3 residues: CASSRPWTGTKEAFF. CDR3 nucleotides: TGTGCCAGCAGTCGGCCCTGGACAGGGACCAAAGAAGCTTTCTTT.

This clone was counted between two and nine times. The genes are TRBV6-5 and TRBJ2-1; D is possibly TRBD2 (6 bases). The CDR3 runs to 15 residues. The germline V gene encodes CDR1 MNHEY and CDR2 SVGAGI. V lost 7 bases and J 4 bases, leaving 17 bases between the germline ends. The CDR3 region has the DNA TGTGCCAGCAAAAGGGGAACTAGCCCGTACAATGAGCAGTTCTTC. This translates into CASKRGTSPYNEQFF.

Concerning this clone itself: Germline and junction disagree at one end, which may indicate a read error. V gene TRBV6-6 combines with J gene TRBJ2-1, with TRBD2 matching 11 bases. Germline loops: CDR1 MNHNY, CDR2 SVGAGI (reference sequence). CDR3 length: 15 residues. The CDR3 DNA reads TGTGCCAGCAGTCAAACTAGCGGGAGCTACCATGAGCAGTTCTTC. It is translated as CASSQTSGSYHEQFF.

V usage is TRBV19 and J usage is TRBJ1-4; 11 bases line up with TRBD1. Germline CDR1 reads LNHDA; CDR2 reads SQIVND (reference sequence). V dropped 5 bases and J dropped 0; count of bases not matched to a gene: 5. The CDR3 is made up of 17 amino acids. The CDR3 DNA reads as TGTGCCAGTAGTGGTTGGACAGGGGGCTCAACTAATGAAAAACTGTTTTTT. Translating gives CASSGWTGGSTNEKLFF.

The V call is TRBV7-9, the J call TRBJ2-7; 10 nucleotides line up with TRBD1. The CDR3 runs 15 residues. CDR1 and CDR2 (germline): SEHNR, FQNEAQ (reference sequence). Trimming took 5 bases from V and 4 from J; bases not matched to a gene: 8. The CDR3 DNA reads TGTGCCAGCAGCCAAGACAGGGGGCGAGCTTACGAGCAGTACTTC. Amino acid sequence: CASSQDRGRAYEQYF.

The chain combines TRBV11-2 with TRBJ2-3; 12 nucleotides line up with TRBD2. Germline loops: CDR1 SGHAT, CDR2 FQNNGV. The junction had 5 bases not matched to a gene; V was cut back by 8 bases and J by 2 bases. The CDR3 consists of 15 residues. Here the CDR3 reads CASRTSGRHTDTQYF. CDR3 sequence (DNA): TGTGCCAGCCGAACTAGCGGGAGGCACACAGATACGCAGTATTTT.

This clone showed up just a few times. This rearrangement joins TRBV30 to TRBJ1-5; D gene uncertain. Germline assignment: CDR1 GTSNPN and CDR2 SVGIG (reference sequence). Trimming removed 0 bases at V and 6 bases at J, with 9 bases between. The length of the CDR3 is 13 residues. The CDR3, as DNA: TGTGCCTGGAGTGTACTCGTACTTCAGCCCCAGCATTTT. It translates to CAWSVLVLQPQHF.

The chain is built from TRBV27 and TRBJ1-5; TRBD1 matches 9 bases. V lost 4 bases to trimming and J lost 2 bases; unmatched junction nucleotides: 6. Germline CDR1 and CDR2: MNHEY and SMNVEV (reference sequence). The CDR3 loop spans 16 amino acids. The CDR3 here is CASSSRQGGGNQPQHF. DNA for the CDR3: TGTGCCAGCAGTTCAAGACAGGGGGGAGGCAATCAGCCCCAGCATTTT.

The chain uses TRBV11-2 and TRBJ2-1; 7 bases align to TRBD2. Germline assignment: CDR1 SGHAT and CDR2 FQNNGV. V gave up 1 base and J gave up 5 bases; unmatched junction bases: 14. The CDR3 is 18 amino acids. The CDR3 protein is CASSLVHLGEGRDNEQFF. CDR3 in DNA: TGTGCCAGCAGCTTAGTTCACTTAGGGGAGGGTAGGGACAATGAGCAGTTCTTC. Drawing the rest from reference TRBV11-2 and TRBJ2-1, the complete variable domain is EAGVAQSPRYKIIEKRQSVAFWCNPISGHATLYWYQQILGQGPKLLIQFQNNGVVDDSQLPKDRFSAERLKGVDSTLKIQPAKLEDSAVYLCASSLVHLGEGRDNEQFFGPGTRLTVL.

The chain employs TRBV4-1 and TRBJ1-1; the D gene is possibly TRBD1 (5 bases). The CDR3 is made up of 17 amino acids. Trimming took 3 bases from V and 11 from J, leaving 28 bases between them. Germline V CDR1 and CDR2: MGHRA, YSYEKL. CDR3 nucleotides: TGCGCCAGCAGCCAGGGGGGGATCGAGACGGCTGAAGCGGCGGCTTTCTTT. Its protein is CASSQGGIETAEAAAFF.

V usage is TRBV27 and J usage is TRBJ2-7; 9 bases align to TRBD1. The V segment lost 3 bases and the J segment 3 bases; nucleotides outside the gene matches: 6. The CDR3 is 15 amino acids. Germline loops: CDR1 MNHEY, CDR2 SMNVEV (reference sequence). The CDR3 DNA sequence: TGTGCCAGCAGTTTTGGAGGACAGGGGTTCTACGAGCAGTACTTC. Its translation is CASSFGGQGFYEQYF.